This TCR beta chain was obtained from a study of cytomegalovirus exposure and HLA in healthy donors. Points on this clone: Its antigen is still unknown.

Germline CDR1 and CDR2: GTSNPN and SVGIG (reference sequence). Trimming removed 0 bases from V and 1 base from J, with 18 bases in between. The CDR3 extends over 17 amino acids. Study observations and caveats: About 150 TCR beta chains were listed as cytomegalovirus-associated.

The table came from immunoSEQ multiplex PCR; TCRdb's copy has only in-frame clones and leaves some out. The sample contains 70,000 to 90,000 clones, around 85% of which appear only once. V and J are TRBV30 and TRBJ1-1; D is uncertain. The sequencing input was PBMCs. This receptor was identified in a man aged 30-40 years in good health and CMV-seronegative. CDR3 sequence reads: CAWSVLPGFEANTEAFF. The CDR3 region has the DNA TGTGCCTGGAGTGTACTTCCGGGGTTTGAGGCGAACACTGAAGCTTTCTTT.